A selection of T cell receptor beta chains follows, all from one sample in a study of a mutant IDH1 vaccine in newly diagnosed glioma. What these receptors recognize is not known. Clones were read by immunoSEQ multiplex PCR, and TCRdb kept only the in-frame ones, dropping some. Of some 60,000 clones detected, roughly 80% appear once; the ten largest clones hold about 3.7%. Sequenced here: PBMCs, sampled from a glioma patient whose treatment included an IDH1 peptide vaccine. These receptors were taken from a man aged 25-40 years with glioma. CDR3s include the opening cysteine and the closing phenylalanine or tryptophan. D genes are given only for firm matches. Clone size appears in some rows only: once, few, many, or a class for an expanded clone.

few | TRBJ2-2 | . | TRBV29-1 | TGCAGCGTTCGGGCGGGATCGAGCACCGGGGAGCTGTTTTTT | CSVRAGSSTGELFF
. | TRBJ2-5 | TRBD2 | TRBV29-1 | TGCAGCGCCGATCCTAGCGGGGGCCAAGAGACCCAGTACTTC | CSADPSGGQETQYF
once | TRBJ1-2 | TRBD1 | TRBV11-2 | TGTGCCAGCAGCCTAGGTCCCCAAGGGGGCAGATACTATGGCTACACCTTC | CASSLGPQGGRYYGYTF
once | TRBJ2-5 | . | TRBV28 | TGTGCCAGCAGCCGAACGGAGGTCGGGGCCCAAGAGACCCAGTACTTC | CASSRTEVGAQETQYF
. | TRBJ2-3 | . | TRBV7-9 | TGTGCCAGCAGCTTAAAGAGAGGGGGGTTTTGGTCCACCAAGGATACGCAGTATTTT | CASSLKRGGFWSTKDTQYF
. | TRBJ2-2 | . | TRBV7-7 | TGTGCCATCCCGACAGGCCGCGCCGGGGAGCTGTTTTTT | CAIPTGRAGELFF
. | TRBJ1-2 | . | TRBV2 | TGTGCCAGCAATAGACAGATCAACTATGGCTACACCTTC | CASNRQINYGYTF
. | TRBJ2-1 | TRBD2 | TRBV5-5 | TGTGCCAGCAGCTTGGGGACTAGCGGTGTAGGAGAGCAGTTCTTC | CASSLGTSGVGEQFF
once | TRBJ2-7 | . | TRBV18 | TGTGCCAGCTCACTCTACGTTGGGACGTTATACGAGCAGTACTTC | CASSLYVGTLYEQYF
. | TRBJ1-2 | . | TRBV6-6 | TGTGCCAGCAGTTACTCGGGAAGGGCTAACTATGGCTACACCTTC | CASSYSGRANYGYTF
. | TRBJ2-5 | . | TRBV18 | TGTGCCAGCTCACCAAGTCCTAGGCAAGAGACCCAGTACTTC | CASSPSPRQETQYF
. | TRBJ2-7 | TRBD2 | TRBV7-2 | TGTGCCAGCAGCTTAAAAACTAGCGGGGGGGCTGAAGAGCAGTACTTC | CASSLKTSGGAEEQYF
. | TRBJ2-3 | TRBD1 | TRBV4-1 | TGCGCCAGCAGCCAAAGACCGGGACAGGGGGGCACAGATACGCAGTATTTT | CASSQRPGQGGTDTQYF
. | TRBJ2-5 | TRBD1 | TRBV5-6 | TGTGCCAGCAGCGGGGACAGGTTCCAAGAGACCCAGTACTTC | CASSGDRFQETQYF
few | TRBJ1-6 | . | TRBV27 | TGTGCCAGCAGTTTGAGGCTTGGGTCACCCCTCCACTTT | CASSLRLGSPLHF
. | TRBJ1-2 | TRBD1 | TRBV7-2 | TGTGCCAGCAGCCTCCAGACAGGGGGCAACTATGGCTACACCTTC | CASSLQTGGNYGYTF
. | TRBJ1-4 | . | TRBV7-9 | TGTGCCAGCAGCCCCGGAGGTGGAAAACTGTTTTTT | CASSPGGGKLFF
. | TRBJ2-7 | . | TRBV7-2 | TGTGCCAGCAGCAGGACAGCAACTCCCTCCTACGAGCAGTACTTC | CASSRTATPSYEQYF
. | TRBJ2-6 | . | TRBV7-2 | TGTGCCAGCCAAACCCAAAGTTCTGGGGCCAACGTCCTGACTTTC | CASQTQSSGANVLTF
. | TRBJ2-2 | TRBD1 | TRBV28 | TGTGCCAGCAGTTCCGGACAGGGGTCCGGGGAGCTGTTTTTT | CASSSGQGSGELFF
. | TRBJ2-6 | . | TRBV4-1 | TGCGCCAGCAGCCATGCTGCTGCAGCCCCACGCCCTGGGGCCAACGTCCTGACTTTC | CASSHAAAAPRPGANVLTF
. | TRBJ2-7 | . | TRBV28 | TGTGCCAGCAGTTTGGTGACTACCTCCTACGAGCAGTACTTC | CASSLVTTSYEQYF
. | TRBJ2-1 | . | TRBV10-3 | TGTGCCATCAGTGAAGGGGGAGTGGAGTTCTTC | CAISEGGVEFF
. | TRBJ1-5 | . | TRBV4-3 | TGCGCCAGCAGCCAGTCGGTAGGGTTGGGAAGTCAGCCCCAGCATTTT | CASSQSVGLGSQPQHF
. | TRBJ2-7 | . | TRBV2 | TGTGCCAGCACTATGGGGGAAGGGCGCGAGCAGTACTTC | CASTMGEGREQYF
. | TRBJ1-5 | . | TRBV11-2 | TGTGCCAGCAGCACCTCCCGAACGAAACGAGGGAGCAATCAGCCCCAGCATTTT | CASSTSRTKRGSNQPQHF
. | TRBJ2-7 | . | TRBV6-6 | TGTGCCAGCAGTCCCGGCCGGGGCCTGTACTTC | CASSPGRGLYF
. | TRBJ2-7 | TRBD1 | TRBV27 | TGTGCCAGCAGTTTACACAGGGGCGCCTACGAGCAGTACTTC | CASSLHRGAYEQYF
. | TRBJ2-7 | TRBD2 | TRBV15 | TGTGCCACCAGCAGACGGAGCGGGAGTTCCTACGAGCAGTACTTC | CATSRRSGSSYEQYF
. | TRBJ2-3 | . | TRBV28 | TGTGCCAGCAGAGCGGACTGGGGATTAGGTACGCAGTATTTT | CASRADWGLGTQYF
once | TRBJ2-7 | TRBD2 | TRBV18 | TGTGCCAGCTCACCACTTTCACTAGCGGGAGGTAGCTCCTACGAGCAGTACTTC | CASSPLSLAGGSSYEQYF
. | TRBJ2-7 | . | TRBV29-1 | TGCAGCGTTGAGTCGGGGCGCGAGCAGTACTTC | CSVESGREQYF
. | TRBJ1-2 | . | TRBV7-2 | TGTGCCAGCAGCCCCCGGGGAGGGGATGGCTACACCTTC | CASSPRGGDGYTF
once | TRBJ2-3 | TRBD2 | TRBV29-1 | TGCAGCGTTGAAGATGGGCGGGGGAGCACAGATACGCAGTATTTT | CSVEDGRGSTDTQYF
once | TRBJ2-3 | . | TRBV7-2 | TGTGCCAGCAGCTTCAGCCTAGGCGAAATTGATACGCAGTATTTT | CASSFSLGEIDTQYF
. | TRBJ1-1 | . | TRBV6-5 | TGTGCCAGCAGGGTGGAGGGGGGCACAAACACTGAAGCTTTCTTT | CASRVEGGTNTEAFF
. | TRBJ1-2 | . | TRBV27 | TGTGCCAGCAGGCCGCCCCCCACGGTGGGATTCGGCTACACCTTC | CASRPPPTVGFGYTF
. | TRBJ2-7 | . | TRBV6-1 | TGTGCCAGCAGTGAAGAGGAAGTTAGAGTCTACGAGCAGTACTTC | CASSEEEVRVYEQYF
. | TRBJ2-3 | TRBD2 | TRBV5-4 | TGTGCCAGCAGCCGCGGGGGGATTAGCACAGATACGCAGTATTTT | CASSRGGISTDTQYF
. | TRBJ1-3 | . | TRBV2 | TGTGCCAGCAGTCCCGGTTACAGGAACACCATATATTTT | CASSPGYRNTIYF
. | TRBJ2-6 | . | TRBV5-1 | TGCGCCAGCAGCCTCTCTGGGGCCAACGTCCTGACTTTC | CASSLSGANVLTF
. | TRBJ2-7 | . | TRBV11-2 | TGTGCCAGCAGCTTGGACGACCCTTTGAGCTCCTACGAGCAGTACTTC | CASSLDDPLSSYEQYF
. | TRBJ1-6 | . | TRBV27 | TGTGCCAGCAGCTTCCCAGGGACACCCCTCCACTTT | CASSFPGTPLHF